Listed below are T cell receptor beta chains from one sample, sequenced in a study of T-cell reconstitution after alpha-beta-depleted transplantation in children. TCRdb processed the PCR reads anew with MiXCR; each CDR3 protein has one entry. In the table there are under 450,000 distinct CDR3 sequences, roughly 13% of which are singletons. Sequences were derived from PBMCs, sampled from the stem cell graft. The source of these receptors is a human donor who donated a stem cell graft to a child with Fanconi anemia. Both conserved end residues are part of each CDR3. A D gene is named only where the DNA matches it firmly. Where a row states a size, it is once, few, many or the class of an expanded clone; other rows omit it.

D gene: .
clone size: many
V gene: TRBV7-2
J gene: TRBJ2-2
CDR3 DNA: TGTGCCAGCAGCCCCCCCTCGCGAGCGAACACCGGGGAGCTGTTTTTT
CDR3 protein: CASSPPSRANTGELFF

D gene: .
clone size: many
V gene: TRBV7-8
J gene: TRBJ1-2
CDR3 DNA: TGTGCCAGCAGCTTGCAGGCGGCGACTAACTATGGCTACACCTTC
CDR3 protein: CASSLQAATNYGYTF

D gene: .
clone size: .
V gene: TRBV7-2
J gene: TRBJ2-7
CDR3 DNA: TGTGCCAGCAGCTTAAGGCTCCACGAGCAGTACTTC
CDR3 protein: CASSLRLHEQYF

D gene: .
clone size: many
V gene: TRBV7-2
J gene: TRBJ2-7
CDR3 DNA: TGTGCCAGCAGCCTCTTTAACGAGCAGTACTTC
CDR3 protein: CASSLFNEQYF

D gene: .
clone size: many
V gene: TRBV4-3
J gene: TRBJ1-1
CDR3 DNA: TGCGCCAGCAGCCAAGATGGGGCGTACACTGAAGCTTTCTTT
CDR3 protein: CASSQDGAYTEAFF

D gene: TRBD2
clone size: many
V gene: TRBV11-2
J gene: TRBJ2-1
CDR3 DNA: TGTGCCAGCAGCTTAGCGGTAGCGGGGGCGCGAGGGTACAATGAGCAGTTCTTC
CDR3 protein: CASSLAVAGARGYNEQFF

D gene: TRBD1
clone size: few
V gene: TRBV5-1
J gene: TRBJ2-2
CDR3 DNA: TGCGCCAGCAGCGGGACAGGGACCACCGGGGAGCTGTTTTTT
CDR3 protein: CASSGTGTTGELFF

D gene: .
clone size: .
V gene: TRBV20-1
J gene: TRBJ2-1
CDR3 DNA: TGCAGTGCTAGAGTAGAGGGTAGGGGCCATGAGCAGTTCTTC
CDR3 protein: CSARVEGRGHEQFF

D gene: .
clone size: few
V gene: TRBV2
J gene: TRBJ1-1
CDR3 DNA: TGTGCCAGCAGTAGTGGGGGGCAGGTCACTGAAGCTTTCTTT
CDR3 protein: CASSSGGQVTEAFF

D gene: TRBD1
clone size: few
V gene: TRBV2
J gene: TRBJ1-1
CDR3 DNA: TGTGCCAGCAGCGACAGGGAGACTGAAGCTTTCTTT
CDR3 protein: CASSDRETEAFF

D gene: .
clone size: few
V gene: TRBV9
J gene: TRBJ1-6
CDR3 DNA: TGTGCCAGCAGCGTAGCGTCAGGGGTTGGAAATTCACCCCTCCACTTT
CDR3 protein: CASSVASGVGNSPLHF

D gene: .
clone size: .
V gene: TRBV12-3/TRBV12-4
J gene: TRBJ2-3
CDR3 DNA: TGTGCCAGCAGTTGGCGTGAGGAGTCGGATACGCAGTATTTT
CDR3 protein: CASSWREESDTQYF

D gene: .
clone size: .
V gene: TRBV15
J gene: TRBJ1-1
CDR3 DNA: TGTGCCACCAGCGGCGGGACGGGGGGTCGTGAAGCTTTCTTT
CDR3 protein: CATSGGTGGREAFF

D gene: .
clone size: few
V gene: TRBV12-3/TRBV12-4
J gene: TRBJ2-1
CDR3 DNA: TGTGCCAGCACCCCTAGTGGGGTAAACTCCTACAATGAGCAGTTCTTC
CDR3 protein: CASTPSGVNSYNEQFF

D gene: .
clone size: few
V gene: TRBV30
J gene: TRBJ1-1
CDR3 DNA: TGTGCCTCCAGCCCGGAGGTCGCTGAAGCTTTCTTT
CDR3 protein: CASSPEVAEAFF